This entry features one TCR beta chain sequence. The CDR3 is 18 amino acids. Trimming at V came to 5 bases and at J to 3 bases, leaving 10 bases not matched to a gene. Germline CDR1 and CDR2: LNHDA and SQIVND (reference sequence). This entry comes from a study of CD8+CD57+ T cells in acquired aplastic anemia. For CDR3 and TCR beta VDJ profiling, genomic DNA was the template used. TCRdb itself ran the reads through MiXCR, one entry per CDR3 protein. The data contain around 170,000 distinct CDR3 sequences, around 47% of them singletons. Patients selected for sequencing had displayed CD8+CD57+ cell expansion by flow cytometry.

The material sequenced was sorted CD4+, CD8+, or CD8+CD57+ T cells (not recorded which) from PBMCs. The chain uses TRBV19 and TRBJ2-3, with 14 bases matching TRBD2. The sequence was collected from a human donor with aplastic anemia. The CDR3 DNA is TGTGCCAGTAGTTTTCGGGGACTAGCGGGAGTTGGAACAGATACGCAGTATTTT. Translation: CASSFRGLAGVGTDTQYF.